The TCR beta chain under discussion was sequenced for a study of control samples from healthy donors and cancer patients. Assay used: immunoSEQ multiplex PCR; TCRdb lists only in-frame clones, some missing. The sample has just over 80,000 clones, 94% seen once. This clone was counted a single time. This CDR3 is 15 amino acids long. CDR1 LGHDT and CDR2 YNNKEL come from the germline V gene (reference sequence). V lost 2 bases to trimming and J lost 3 bases, with 10 bases between them. The TCR comes from a woman aged 18-35 years in good health. This sequence joins TRBV3-1 (or the pseudogene TRBV3-2) and TRBJ2-2; D is uncertain. What was sequenced was blood. The CDR3: CASSQFPTDTGELFF. CDR3 nucleotide sequence: TGTGCCAGCAGCCAATTCCCGACCGACACCGGGGAGCTGTTTTTT.